This TCR beta chain emerged from a study of T cell repertoires in cytomegalovirus infection. Study-wide background: Matching HLA type, along with CMV infection, was indicated by public TCR beta signatures.

Study-level findings and limits: CMV-specific TCR beta clonotypes restricted by HLA-C dominated the ex vivo response.

TCRdb recomputed calls from the reads with MiXCR, one row per CDR3 protein. The sample has 300,000 to 400,000 distinct CDR3 sequences; roughly 25% are singletons. This clonotype was seen a handful of times. Its cognate antigen is unknown. Between the trimmed V and J ends, which lost 1 base and 6 bases, there was a span of 7 bases. The CDR3 is 13 residues long. Germline CDR1 and CDR2: SGHVS and FNYEAQ. This chain uses TRBV7-6 with TRBJ1-5; D is uncertain. The material sequenced was cultured PBMCs, taken from culture after CMV antigen stimulation. The TCR sequence derives from a human donor in good health (CMV status not recorded). Some clones in this sample may be carry-over from other donors' samples. The CDR3 DNA is TGTGCCAGCAGCTTAGGGCCACCTCAGCCCCAGCATTTT. Amino acid sequence: CASSLGPPQPQHF. The whole variable domain, remainder taken from reference TRBV7-6 and TRBJ1-5, is GAGVSQSPRYKVTKRGQDVALRCDPISGHVSLYWYRQALGQGPEFLTYFNYEAQQDKSGLPNDRFSAERPEGSISTLTIQRTEQRDSAMYRCASSLGPPQPQHFGDGTRLSIL.